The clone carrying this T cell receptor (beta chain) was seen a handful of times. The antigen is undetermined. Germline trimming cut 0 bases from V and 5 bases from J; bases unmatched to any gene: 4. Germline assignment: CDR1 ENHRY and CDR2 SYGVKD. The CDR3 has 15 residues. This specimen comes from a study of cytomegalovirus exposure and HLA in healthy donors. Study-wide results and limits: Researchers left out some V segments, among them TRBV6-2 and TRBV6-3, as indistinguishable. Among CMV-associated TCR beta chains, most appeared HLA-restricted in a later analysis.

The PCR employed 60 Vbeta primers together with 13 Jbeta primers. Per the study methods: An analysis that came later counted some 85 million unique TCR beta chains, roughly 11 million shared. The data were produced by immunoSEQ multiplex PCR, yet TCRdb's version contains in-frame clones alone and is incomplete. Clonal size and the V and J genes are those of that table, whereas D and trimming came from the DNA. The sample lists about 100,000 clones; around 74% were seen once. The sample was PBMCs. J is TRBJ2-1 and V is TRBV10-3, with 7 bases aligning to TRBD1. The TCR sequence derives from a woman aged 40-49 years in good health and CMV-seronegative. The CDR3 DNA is TGTGCCATCAGTGAGTCCGGGACAGCCAACAATGAGCAGTTCTTC. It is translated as CAISESGTANNEQFF.